This T cell receptor beta chain is drawn from a study of OX40 agonist ivuxolimab in advanced cancers. Germline trimming cut 6 bases from V and 0 bases from J; bases unmatched to any gene: 9. Germline CDR1 reads MNHEY; CDR2 reads SMNVEV (reference sequence). This CDR3 has 16 residues. Method: immunoSEQ multiplex PCR; TCRdb's copy keeps in-frame clones and lacks some. The profile shows over 70,000 clones, 85% to 90% of them singletons. The receptor was isolated from an adult with an advanced solid tumor such as melanoma, head and neck, liver or kidney cancer. This specimen was CD4+ or CD8+ T cells sorted from blood, taken in a trial of the OX40 agonist ivuxolimab. This chain joins TRBV27 and TRBJ2-7; TRBD1 agrees at 9 bases. Here the CDR3 DNA reads TGTGCCAGCAGAATAACCGGGACAGGGAGCTCCTACGAGCAGTACTTC. As protein: CASRITGTGSSYEQYF.